The TCR beta chain under discussion was sequenced for a study of blood T cell repertoires in COVID-19. Across the study: The cDNA or gDNA used as material had been derived from T cells, B-cell-depleted T cells, or PBMCs.

Authors' processing steps: Researchers report that nucleated cell counts were estimated from reference gene primer amplification. Only in-frame clones appear in the TCRdb table, and some are missing; sequencing was by immunoSEQ multiplex PCR. Clone size and V and J calls were adopted from that table, with D and trimming inferred from the DNA. The table records roughly 130,000 clones, approximately 88% of them present only once. In terms of age and location, participants ranged from roughly 18 to 95 years and lived in about 25 US areas. Sample: PBMCs or T cells enriched from blood (not recorded which). This TCR came from a man aged 35-49 years with acute COVID-19.

The CDR3 here is CASSQDRGVPGGTGELFF. As DNA, the CDR3 is TGCGCCAGCAGCCAAGATCGGGGGGTCCCCGGCGGCACCGGGGAGCTGTTTTTT. V is TRBV4-1 and J is TRBJ2-2; 7 bases fit TRBD2. V lost 0 bases to trimming and J lost 4 bases; unmatched junction nucleotides: 11. The CDR3 consists of 18 residues. In germline, CDR1 is MGHRA, CDR2 YSYEKL.